Ten or more counts support the clone carrying this TCR beta chain. Construction of the TCRbeta library involved unique molecular identifiers. TCRdb processed the PCR reads anew with MiXCR; each CDR3 protein has one entry. Here the sample spans hundreds of thousands of distinct CDR3 sequences, about 12% being singletons. The entry originates in a study of T-cell reconstitution after alpha-beta-depleted transplantation in children. The CDR3 extends over 11 amino acids. The V segment lost 7 bases and the J segment 9 bases; nucleotides outside the gene matches: 7. Germline values: CDR1 SQVTM, CDR2 ANQGSEA.

This chain uses TRBV29-1 with TRBJ2-7; 9 positions agree with TRBD1. The TCR comes from a human donor who donated a stem cell graft to a child with acute lymphoblastic leukemia. Sample: PBMCs from the stem cell graft donor, taken from the stem cell graft. The DNA for the CDR3 is TGCAGCGGTCGGACAGGGGATAGGCAGTACTTC. It translates to CSGRTGDRQYF.